A selection of T cell receptor beta chains follows, all from one sample in a study of blood T cells in healthy people across ages. A single record per CDR3 protein comes from TCRdb applying MiXCR to the 5' RACE reads. The data show 1.5 million to 2 million distinct CDR3 sequences, about 28% seen once. Sequencing was performed on blood. These TCRs come from a woman in her thirties in good health. CDR3s include the opening cysteine and the closing phenylalanine or tryptophan. Each record gives: CDR3 length, clone size, V gene, J gene, D gene, CDR3 DNA, CDR3 protein. D genes are given only for firm matches. The size entry is marked missing in some rows and otherwise reads once, few, many or a size class.

>13|few|TRBV7-2|TRBJ1-4|-
TGTGCCAGCAGCTCCAGGATGGGTGAAAAACTGTTTTTT
CASSSRMGEKLFF
>13|many|TRBV7-9|TRBJ2-4|TRBD2
TGTGCCAGCAGCCCGGGACTAGCGAACATTCAGTACTTC
CASSPGLANIQYF
>20|-|TRBV3-1|TRBJ2-5|TRBD2
TGTGCCAGCAGCCAAGTCGAAACGGGACTAGGTGTATTTCTGGAGGGGACCCAGTACTTC
CASSQVETGLGVFLEGTQYF
>15|few|TRBV2|TRBJ2-1|TRBD1
TGTGCCAGCAGTTGGGGACAGATTATTTACAATGAGCAGTTCTTC
CASSWGQIIYNEQFF
>13|many|TRBV7-2|TRBJ2-3|-
TGTGCCAGCAGCTTGGGGACACCAGATACGCAGTATTTT
CASSLGTPDTQYF
>12|-|TRBV3-1|TRBJ2-1|-
TGTGCCAGCAGCCGAGGACGAGGAATTAAGTTCTTC
CASSRGRGIKFF
>13|-|TRBV5-1|TRBJ1-2|-
TGCGCCAGCGGGGCATCAGGGATGGATGGCTACACCTTC
CASGASGMDGYTF
>15|few|TRBV4-1|TRBJ2-3|-
TGCGCCAGCAGCCAAGAGCAGGTCGGCACAGATACGCAGTATTTT
CASSQEQVGTDTQYF
>17|few|TRBV9|TRBJ2-3|-
TGTGCCAGCAGCGTTTTCACCGGGACTGGCTACACAGATACGCAGTATTTT
CASSVFTGTGYTDTQYF
>16|-|TRBV7-2|TRBJ2-7|TRBD1
TGTGCCAGCAGCGGGGACAGGGCTGCTGTTAGGTACGAGCAGTACTTC
CASSGDRAAVRYEQYF
>14|once|TRBV7-9|TRBJ1-3|TRBD1
TGTGCCAGCAGCTCAGGGGGCTATGGAAACACCATATATTTT
CASSSGGYGNTIYF
>13|many|TRBV20-1|TRBJ2-3|-
TGCAGTGCTAGAGAACACAGCACAGATACGCAGTATTTT
CSAREHSTDTQYF
>13|few|TRBV12-3/TRBV12-4|TRBJ2-1|-
TGTGCCAGCAGCTCTCCCCCCTACAATGAGCAGTTCTTC
CASSSPPYNEQFF
>14|-|TRBV6-2/TRBV6-3|TRBJ2-5|-
TGTGCCTGCAGTTACTCGAAGCCCCCGTCGACCCAGTACTTC
CACSYSKPPSTQYF
>13|-|TRBV7-2|TRBJ2-1|-
TGTGCCAGCAGCTCTCGCGACAGCAATGAGCAGTTCTTC
CASSSRDSNEQFF
>17|few|TRBV5-1|TRBJ2-1|TRBD2
TGCGCCAGCAGCCCCGGCGGGCTAGCGGGGGGGCAGAATGAGCAGTTCTTC
CASSPGGLAGGQNEQFF
>15|few|TRBV7-8|TRBJ2-7|TRBD1
TGTGCCTGCAGCTTAGAGACGGGACAGGGGGCCGAGCAGTACTTC
CACSLETGQGAEQYF
>14|once|TRBV7-9|TRBJ2-2|-
TGTGCCAGCAGCCGCGGGACGGTCACCGGGGAGCTGTTTTTT
CASSRGTVTGELFF
>20|-|TRBV4-1|TRBJ2-5|-
TGCGCCAGCAGCCAAGGAGGGGTATGGGGAGGGACAGGTCGCACGGAGACCCAGTACTTC
CASSQGGVWGGTGRTETQYF
>16|-|TRBV11-2|TRBJ2-1|-
TGTGCCAGCAGCTTAGGTACTAGCCGAGGATTCGATGAGCAGTTCTTC
CASSLGTSRGFDEQFF
>15|-|TRBV15|TRBJ2-6|-
TGTGCCACCAGCTGGGGGACCTCTGGGGCCAACGTCCTGACTTTC
CATSWGTSGANVLTF
>13|-|TRBV7-6|TRBJ2-5|-
TGTGCCAGCGACCGGGGGACACGAGAGACCCAGTACTTC
CASDRGTRETQYF
>11|-|TRBV6-1|TRBJ1-2|-
TGTGCCAGCAGTGGAGGGATCGGCTACACCTTC
CASSGGIGYTF
>17|many|TRBV4-3|TRBJ2-7|TRBD2
TGCGCCAGCAGCCAAGATTCGGGGGGAGGCCATTCCTACGAGCAGTACTTC
CASSQDSGGGHSYEQYF
>11|-|TRBV5-5|TRBJ2-1|-
TGTGCCAGCAGCGCCCTGGGACAGCAGTTCTTC
CASSALGQQFF
>15|few|TRBV5-1|TRBJ2-5|-
TGCGCCAGCAGCTGGAGAGGAGGGTACCAAGAGACCCAGTACTTC
CASSWRGGYQETQYF
>15|-|TRBV4-1|TRBJ1-2|-
TGCGCCAGCAGCCAACGGACGGAATCTAACTATGGCTACACCTTC
CASSQRTESNYGYTF
>13|many|TRBV5-1|TRBJ2-3|-
TGCGCCAGCAGGTGGGACAGCACAGATACGCAGTATTTT
CASRWDSTDTQYF
>13|many|TRBV6-1|TRBJ2-7|-
TGTGCCAGTGCCGACGGACAGTCCTACGAGCAGTACTTC
CASADGQSYEQYF
>16|few|TRBV7-8|TRBJ2-5|TRBD2
TGTGCCAGCAGCTTACGGGCTAGCGGGACAACAGAGACCCAGTACTTC
CASSLRASGTTETQYF
>11|few|TRBV7-2|TRBJ1-6|-
TGTGCCAGCAGCTCGCCGAAGGCCCTCCACTTT
CASSSPKALHF
>17|-|TRBV20-1|TRBJ2-3|TRBD2
TGCAGTGCTAGAGCGCCGGAGACTAGCGGTTTTACAGATACGCAGTATTTT
CSARAPETSGFTDTQYF
>17|-|TRBV5-1|TRBJ2-1|TRBD2
TGCGCCAGCAGCTTGGTTGTACTAGCGGGAGGTGCAGATGAGCAGTTCTTC
CASSLVVLAGGADEQFF
>15|-|TRBV12-3/TRBV12-4|TRBJ2-3|TRBD1
TGTGCCAGTAAGCCGGGACAGGGTGTTTCAGATACGCAGTATTTT
CASKPGQGVSDTQYF
>12|few|TRBV7-9|TRBJ1-1|-
TGTGCCAGCAGCGCGTATGTCGGCGAAGCTTTTTTT
CASSAYVGEAFF
>14|-|TRBV2|TRBJ2-7|-
TGTGCCAGCAGGGCCGAAATGGCGTCCTACGAGCAGTACTTC
CASRAEMASYEQYF
>16|-|TRBV5-1|TRBJ1-2|-
TGCGCCAGCTCCGACGGCAGGGGAACTATAGGCTATGGCTACACCTTC
CASSDGRGTIGYGYTF
>13|-|TRBV10-3|TRBJ1-5|-
TGTGCCATCAGTGAGTCCGCCAATCAGCTCCAGCATTTT
CAISESANQLQHF
>19|-|TRBV3-1|TRBJ1-1|-
TGTGCCAGCAGCCAAGGTAGGAGAAGGTCTAGGGGGTTGAACACTGAAGCTTTCTTT
CASSQGRRRSRGLNTEAFF
>13|-|TRBV20-1|TRBJ2-3|-
TGCAGTGCTAGAGATCAGGGTGCAGATACGCAGTATTTT
CSARDQGADTQYF
>15|many|TRBV7-2|TRBJ2-7|TRBD2
TGTGCCAGCAGTCCTAGCGGGAAAAGCTCCTACGAGCAGTACTTC
CASSPSGKSSYEQYF
>15|few|TRBV29-1|TRBJ1-1|-
TGCAGCGTTGTAGGGGCCCAAGCGAAGCTGACTGAAGCTTTCTTT
CSVVGAQAKLTEAFF
>18|-|TRBV5-1|TRBJ2-2|TRBD1
TGCGCCAGCAGCTCCGACAGGGAACGATTGTGGAACACCGGGGAGCTGTTTTTT
CASSSDRERLWNTGELFF
>14|-|TRBV29-1|TRBJ1-1|TRBD1
TGCAGCGTTGAAGGGACAGGGGGCAAAACTGAAGCTTTCTTT
CSVEGTGGKTEAFF
>16|few|TRBV7-3|TRBJ1-6|TRBD1
TGTGCCAGCAGCTTCCGCGGGACAGGGGGCTCGTCACCCCTCCACTTT
CASSFRGTGGSSPLHF
>18|many|TRBV18|TRBJ2-1|TRBD1
TGTGCCAGCTCACAGGATTCTCCGGGACAGGGATCCTACAATGAGCAGTTCTTC
CASSQDSPGQGSYNEQFF
>15|many|TRBV9|TRBJ2-5|TRBD1
TGTGCCAGCAGCATCGGGACAGGGGAGTTAGAGACCCAGTACTTC
CASSIGTGELETQYF
>11|many|TRBV29-1|TRBJ2-5|-
TGCAGCCCTGAACAACTGGATACCCAGTACTTC
CSPEQLDTQYF
>13|-|TRBV10-2|TRBJ2-3|-
TGCGCCAGCAGGGGAGGTCTCACGAATACGCAGTATTTT
CASRGGLTNTQYF
>16|many|TRBV5-1|TRBJ2-7|TRBD1
TGCGCCAGCAGCACTTATTCGGGACAGGGCATCAACGAGCAGTACTTC
CASSTYSGQGINEQYF
>17|-|TRBV4-3|TRBJ2-3|-
TGCGCCAGCAACCAAGATTGGGTAGGCCCTACCACAGATACGCAGTATTTT
CASNQDWVGPTTDTQYF
>12|-|TRBV18|TRBJ2-7|TRBD1
TGTGCCAGCGTAAGACAGGGCGGCGAGCAGTACTTC
CASVRQGGEQYF
>13|many|TRBV20-1|TRBJ2-7|-
TGCAGTGCTTACGAGGGCGAACGTCACGAGCAGTACTTC
CSAYEGERHEQYF